A single TCR beta chain is shown here with its context. V lost 5 bases and J 7 bases, leaving 17 bases between the germline ends. Germline loops: CDR1 MDHEN, CDR2 SYDVKM. This CDR3 is 15 amino acids long. As processed by the authors: Amplifying reference gene primers gave estimates of nucleated cell counts. Method: immunoSEQ multiplex PCR; TCRdb's copy keeps in-frame clones and lacks some. The V and J calls and clone size come from that table; D and trimming were worked out from the DNA. The sample has about 57,000 clones, almost 85% seen once. The sample comes from a study of blood T cell repertoires in COVID-19. Whole-study context: Specimens from acute and convalescent COVID-19 originated in the United States, Italy and Spain. Sample material is recorded as cDNA or gDNA derived from T cells, B-cell-depleted T cells, or PBMCs.

The sample was peripheral blood. V is TRBV28 and J is TRBJ1-4; D remains ambiguous. The receptor comes from a woman of 80 years or more with acute or convalescent COVID-19. The CDR3 sequence is CASSPAGIQLEKLFF. CDR3 coding DNA: TGTGCCAGCAGTCCCGCGGGGATTCAACTTGAAAAACTGTTTTTT.